This TCR beta chain derives from a study of T cell changes during pregnancy in multiple sclerosis. The CDR3 is made up of 17 amino acids. Germline lookup yields CDR1 PRHDT and CDR2 FYEKMQ (reference sequence). V lost 5 bases and J 2 bases, leaving 21 bases between the germline ends. Clones were read by immunoSEQ multiplex PCR, and TCRdb kept only the in-frame ones, dropping some. This table has around 50,000 clones, 85% to 95% appearing once. Sample: CD8+ T cells from peripheral blood mononuclear cells, taken in the second trimester of pregnancy. The V gene is TRBV13, the J gene TRBJ2-5; D is perhaps TRBD2 (7 bases). The sequence came from a female donor with multiple sclerosis, enrolled in a pregnancy study. CDR3 DNA sequence: TGTGCCAGCAGCCCGGGGGCCGGGAGGCCGGGGCAAGAGACCCAGTACTTC. Protein: CASSPGAGRPGQETQYF.